Reported below is one T cell receptor beta chain. The CDR3 runs to 14 residues. Trimming stripped 1 base from V and 10 bases from J, with 14 bases between. Germline CDR1 is SGHTA and CDR2 is FQGNSA. This sample stems from a study of T cells in tuberculosis. Sorting used thawed, overnight-rested PBMC stained with anti-CD3, a viability dye and GMM-loaded CD1B tetramer. The lipid loaded on the CD1B tetramers was C32 glucose monomycolate from Rhodococcus equi. The assay was immunoSEQ multiplex PCR, and TCRdb's table has in-frame clones only and misses some. The data hold 80,000 to 100,000 clones, with roughly 93% observed a single time.

This TCR derives from an adult woman with latent tuberculosis. V and J are TRBV7-2 and TRBJ2-1; D unclear. Sequencing input: CD1b-GMM tetramer-negative cells sorted from PBMCs. In DNA form, the CDR3 reads TGTGCCAGCAGCTTAGACCGCTTGGCAGGAGAGCAGTTCTTC. This codes for CASSLDRLAGEQFF.